This paragraph covers one T cell receptor (beta chain) sequence. This sample stems from a study of blood T cell repertoires in COVID-19. As for the study in general: Sites in the United States, Italy and Spain provided acute and convalescent COVID-19 samples.

This CDR3 is built from 15 residues. The germline CDR1 and CDR2 sequences are SGHTA and FQGNSA. V was pared by 4 bases and J by 7 bases, with 10 bases of the junction left unmatched. TCRdb's copy holds only in-frame clones and misses some; the assay was immunoSEQ multiplex PCR. This table holds about 330,000 clones, approximately 88% found once. Living in under 30 US areas, the participants were between roughly 18 and 95 years of age. Participant-reported clinical history was the basis for cohort assignment. Donors in Cohort 3 counted as recovered after two negative PCRs, clearance, or symptom resolution.

The receptor was derived from a man younger than 45 who had recovered from COVID-19. V is TRBV7-2 and J is TRBJ2-7, with 10 bases matching TRBD2. The material sequenced was PBMCs or T cells enriched from blood (not recorded which). CDR3 sequence: CASSSPAGGVMEQYF. CDR3 DNA sequence: TGTGCCAGCAGCTCCCCAGCGGGGGGGGTTATGGAGCAGTACTTC.